The present T cell receptor beta chain was sequenced within a study of cytomegalovirus exposure and HLA in healthy donors. The PCR was carried out with 60 Vbeta primers and 13 Jbeta primers. Data came from immunoSEQ multiplex PCR; TCRdb stores just in-frame clones and leaves some out. This sample has some 150,000 clones, with over 75% found just once. This CDR3 has 15 residues. V gave up 4 bases and J gave up 7 bases; unmatched junction bases: 10. CDR1 and CDR2 (germline): SGHRS, YFSETQ. Comment on this clone: Its specificity is not known.

Study-wide findings and caveats: Presence/absence analyses assumed roughly uniform sequencing depth across donors. Altogether, 150 to 200 TCR beta chains were recorded as cytomegalovirus-associated. Earlier analysis found most TCR beta V segments productive about 87% or about 30% of the time.

The sample was PBMCs. The clonotype comes from a woman between 40 and 50 years old in good health and CMV-seropositive. J is TRBJ2-7 and V is TRBV5-1; TRBD1 agrees at 11 bases. This CDR3 reads CASSRTGTGGEEQYF. As DNA, the CDR3 is TGCGCCAGCAGCCGTACCGGGACAGGGGGAGAGGAGCAGTACTTC.